These T cell receptor beta chains were read from a single sample in a study of T-cell reconstitution after alpha-beta-depleted transplantation in children. TCRdb re-called the PCR reads with MiXCR, one entry per CDR3 protein. The sample shows 400,000 to 550,000 distinct CDR3 sequences, 10% of them seen only once. Sequencing used PBMCs, obtained before TCRalphabeta/CD19-depleted stem cell transplant. The receptor source for this set is a child younger than 10 with inherited bone marrow failure, due to receive a stem cell transplant. Both conserved end residues are part of each CDR3. A D gene is named only where the DNA matches it firmly. The size of a clone is reported for some rows only, either as once, few or many, or as a class for expanded clones.

many	TRBV4-1	TRBJ1-1	.	TGCGCCAGCAGCCAAGATGGAACCCCCTGGGGGATTAACACTGAAGCTTTCTTT	CASSQDGTPWGINTEAFF
many	TRBV20-1	TRBJ2-7	.	TGCAGTGCTAGAGATTGGGCAGGTCGCGACTACGAGCAGTACTTC	CSARDWAGRDYEQYF
many	TRBV9	TRBJ1-2	TRBD1	TGTGCCAGCAGCGAGGACAGGGGGCGCGCCTTTGGCTACACCTTC	CASSEDRGRAFGYTF
many	TRBV4-3	TRBJ2-2	.	TGCGCCAGCAGCCAAGAAGACAGGCTCCTAGGCACCGGGGAGCTGTTTTTT	CASSQEDRLLGTGELFF
.	TRBV20-1	TRBJ2-1	TRBD2	TGCAGTGCTAGGGATCCGCTAGCGGGGGAATTGAGCTCCTACAATGAGCAGTTCTTC	CSARDPLAGELSSYNEQFF
many	TRBV7-9	TRBJ1-3	.	TGTGCCAGCAGCTGGGAGGGCGCCTCTGGAAACACCATATATTTT	CASSWEGASGNTIYF
many	TRBV27	TRBJ2-7	TRBD1	TGTGCCAGCAGTTTAGCACAGGGGCTCTTAGACGAGCAGTACTTC	CASSLAQGLLDEQYF
many	TRBV29-1	TRBJ2-2	.	TGCAGCGTCTCTTCAGGGCTTGCCGGGGAGCTGTTTTTT	CSVSSGLAGELFF
.	TRBV19	TRBJ2-2	TRBD2	TGTGCCAGTAGTGCCACTAGCGGGAGGGACACCGGGGAGCTGTTTTTT	CASSATSGRDTGELFF
many	TRBV2	TRBJ2-1	.	TGTGCCAGCAGGAGACTAGGGGACTCCTACAATGAGCAGTTCTTC	CASRRLGDSYNEQFF
many	TRBV25-1	TRBJ2-1	.	TGTGCCAGCAGTGTGGGGGGTAACTCCTACAATGAGCAGTTCTTC	CASSVGGNSYNEQFF
few	TRBV6-1	TRBJ1-4	.	TGTGCCAGCTGGAGGGGGAGCGGGGAAAAACTGTTTTTT	CASWRGSGEKLFF
many	TRBV29-1	TRBJ2-3	TRBD2	TGCAGCGTTGAAGATCGGACTAGCGGGGACACAGATACGCAGTATTTT	CSVEDRTSGDTDTQYF
many	TRBV28	TRBJ2-7	.	TGTGCCAGCAGTTTACAGCCCTACGAGCAGTACTTC	CASSLQPYEQYF
many	TRBV7-9	TRBJ2-2	.	TGTGCCAGCAGCTTTGTTCTCCCAGCCGGGGAGCTGTTTTTT	CASSFVLPAGELFF
few	TRBV4-3	TRBJ1-2	TRBD1	TGCGCCAGCAGCCAAGATAATACTCCGGGACAGGCGTCCTGGGGCTACACCTTC	CASSQDNTPGQASWGYTF
many	TRBV4-2	TRBJ2-7	TRBD2	TGTGCCAGCAGCCAAAACCTAGGACTAGCGGAAACCTACGAGCAGTACTTC	CASSQNLGLAETYEQYF
many	TRBV2	TRBJ1-5	.	TGTGCCAGCAGGGTCGAGGGGGGTCAGCCCCAGCATTTT	CASRVEGGQPQHF
few	TRBV20-1	TRBJ2-7	TRBD2	TGCAGTGCTAGAGATAGCCTAGCGGGAGTTGAGCAGTACTTC	CSARDSLAGVEQYF
many	TRBV5-1	TRBJ2-7	.	TGCGCCAGCAGCTTGGGGCCGCGGGACCGCGGGGCGTACGAGCAGTACTTC	CASSLGPRDRGAYEQYF
.	TRBV4-3	TRBJ2-1	.	TGCGCCAGCAGCCTTCAGCGTAGCTCCTACAATGAGCAGTTCTTC	CASSLQRSSYNEQFF
few	TRBV19	TRBJ2-5	.	TGTGCCAGTAGTTCCCTGGACACTCAAGAGACCCAGTACTTC	CASSSLDTQETQYF
.	TRBV20-1	TRBJ2-7	TRBD1	TGCAGTGCCGGCACAGGGGGCTACGACGAGCAGTACTTC	CSAGTGGYDEQYF